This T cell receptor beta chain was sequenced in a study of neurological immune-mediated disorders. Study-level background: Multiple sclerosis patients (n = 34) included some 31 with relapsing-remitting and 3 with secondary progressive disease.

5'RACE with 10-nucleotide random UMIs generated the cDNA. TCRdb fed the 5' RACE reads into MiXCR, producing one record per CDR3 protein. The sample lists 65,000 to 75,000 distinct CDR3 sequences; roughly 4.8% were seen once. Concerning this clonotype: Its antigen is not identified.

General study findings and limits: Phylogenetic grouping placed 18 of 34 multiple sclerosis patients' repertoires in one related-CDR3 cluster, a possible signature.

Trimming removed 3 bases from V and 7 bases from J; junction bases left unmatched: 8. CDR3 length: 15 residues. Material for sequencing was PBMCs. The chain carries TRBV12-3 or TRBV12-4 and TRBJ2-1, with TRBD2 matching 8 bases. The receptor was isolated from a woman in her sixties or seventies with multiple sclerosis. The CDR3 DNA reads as TGTGCCAGCAGTTTCAGCGGGAGTACGGTGAATGAGCAGTTCTTC. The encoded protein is CASSFSGSTVNEQFF.